One sample yielded the 30 T cell receptor beta chains listed below, sequenced in a study of tumor and adjacent non-tumor tissue in lung cancer (dated by TCRdb to 2017 to 2018). To prepare the library, multiplex PCR was applied. This sample was sequenced with an Illumina HiSeq 2500. Following protocols modified from ARM-PCR, the researchers constructed TCRbeta libraries through three rounds of nested PCR with primers (Table S4). The public reads were quality trimmed at Q25 with fastp and then assembled into clones with MiXCR by TCRdb, keeping productive beta chains. Each record represents a unique CDR3 protein, reported with the most common genes and DNA among its rows. Here the sample has fewer than 80,000 distinct CDR3 sequences; approximately 68% occur a single time. Of the sample, around an eighth is held by the ten largest clones. RNA was isolated from bulk, unsorted tissue, and RNA quality was assessed with a NanoDrop ND-1000 and an Agilent 2100.

Sequences were obtained from lung tumor tissue. These receptors came from a woman in her sixties or seventies with non-small cell lung cancer.

The table lists this clonotype with a few counts. The gene calls are TRBV11-3 and TRBJ2-2; D remains ambiguous. This CDR3 region has 17 residues. The germline CDR1 and CDR2 sequences are SGHNT and YENEEA. V was cut by 6 bases and J by 1 base, with 18 bases left in between. DNA for the CDR3: TGTGCCAGCAGTCCCCACCAATCGACATTGAACACCGGGGAGCTGTTTTTT. Protein product: CASSPHQSTLNTGELFF.

Concerning this clonotype itself: No conserved phenylalanine or tryptophan is present at the end of the CDR3, so a read error is the likely explanation. The chain uses TRBV6-6 and TRBJ1-1; a weak D match, TRBD1 (5 bases). V shed 8 bases and J shed 1 base, with 23 bases lying between them. CDR3 length: 17 amino acids. Germline CDR1 MNHNY, CDR2 SVGAGI (reference sequence). The CDR3 reads CASHPLAWGDRNTEAFC. The CDR3 DNA follows: TGTGCCAGCCATCCTTTAGCCTGGGGGGACCGGAACACTGAAGCTTTCTGT.

To note about this clonotype: This may come from a read error, since a much larger clone is one base off. The chain couples TRBV11-2 to TRBJ2-1, with 11 bases that match TRBD2. The J segment lost 9 bases and the V segment lost 6 bases, leaving 7 bases of the junction unmatched. CDR1 is SGHAT, CDR2 FQNNGV, per germline. The CDR3 runs to 14 residues. The CDR3, as DNA: TGTGCCAGCAGACTAGCGGGAGCCCTGACTGAGCAGTTCTTC. Its translation: CASRLAGALTEQFF.

To note about this clonotype: One end of the junction fails to match germline, which may point to a read error. This chain connects TRBV6-1 to TRBJ1-5; D call uncertain. The CDR3 extends over 16 amino acids. The germline CDR1 and CDR2 sequences are MNHNS and SASEGT. CDR3 sequence reads: CASREAWGEGKQPHHF. The CDR3 nucleotides are TGTGCCAGCAGGGAAGCATGGGGAGAAGGCAAACAGCCCCATCATTTT.

As regards this clonotype: The junction departs from germline at one end; a sequencing error may be responsible. V gene TRBV30 combines with J gene TRBJ1-5; D remains ambiguous. This CDR3 spans 17 amino acids. CDR1 is GTSNPN, CDR2 SVGIG, per germline (reference sequence). The CDR3 DNA reads TGTGCCTGGAGTGCACCCCAAGAAGTAGCCATAAGGCAGCCTCAGCATTTT. Its translation: CAWSAPQEVAIRQPQHF.

Concerning this clonotype itself: Sequence at one end of the junction differs from germline and may be a read error. V gene TRBV29-1 combines with J gene TRBJ2-5; D gene unclear. This CDR3 spans 14 amino acids. Germline-derived CDR1 and CDR2 are SQVTM and ANQGSEA. The CDR3 region is CSVEDLTHQETLYF. The CDR3 nucleotides read TGCAGCGTTGAAGATCTGACCCATCAAGAGACCCTGTACTTC.

The V call is TRBV29-1, the J call TRBJ2-1, with D uncertain. Trimming shortened V by 8 bases and J by 9 bases, and 26 bases separated the two germline ends. This CDR3 comprises 15 residues. Looked up from germline, CDR1 is SQVTM and CDR2 is ANQGSEA. For the CDR3, the DNA is TGCAGCACTGGGGTAGCAGTGGGCAGAGGCAGTGAGCAGTTCTTC. Translated: CSTGVAVGRGSEQFF.

Points on this clonotype: An end of the junction differs from the germline gene, which may be a read error. The rearrangement uses TRBV20-1 and TRBJ2-1; 11 bases match TRBD2. The CDR3 is 17 amino acids. Germline loops: CDR1 DFQATT, CDR2 SNEGSKA (reference sequence). The CDR3 sequence: CNASARWAGLADNEQLF. As DNA, the CDR3 is TGCAATGCTAGTGCACGCTGGGCGGGACTAGCGGACAATGAGCAGCTCTTC.

In the case of this clonotype: The CDR3 carries no conserved terminal phenylalanine or tryptophan, so it likely arises from a read error. The limits of the CDR3 on the DNA are not certain, so only TCRdb's listed CDR3 is given. V gene TRBV14 combines with J gene TRBJ1-2; TRBD1, the table's D call, was not compared with the DNA. The CDR3 has 14 residues if both end residues are counted. CDR1 is SGHDN and CDR2 is FVKESK in the germline V gene. CDR3 region: CAIYPRGLNEGYIS.

In regard to this clonotype: An end of the junction differs from the germline gene, which may be a read error. The chain employs TRBV6-5 and TRBJ2-5; D tentatively fits TRBD1 or TRBD2 (6 bases each). Looked up from germline, CDR1 is MNHEY and CDR2 is SVGAGI. CDR3 length equals 16 residues. CDR3 loop: CASSYSLGEGEESQCF. The CDR3 coding sequence is TGTGCCAGCAGTTACTCGCTTGGAGAGGGGGAGGAGTCCCAGTGCTTC.

The gene calls are TRBV4-1 and TRBJ1-5; 7 nucleotides line up with TRBD1. Germline CDR1 and CDR2: MGHRA and YSYEKL. The CDR3 consists of 15 residues. The J segment lost 12 bases and the V segment lost 3 bases, leaving 14 bases of the junction unmatched. The CDR3 loop is CASSQNGQAPQFQHF. In nucleotides, the CDR3 is TGCGCCAGCAGCCAGAATGGACAGGCCCCTCAGTTCCAGCATTTT.

By frequency in the sample, this clonotype is medium-sized. This CDR3 is CASGPRRIGEKLFF. The CDR3 DNA follows: TGTGCCAGCGGCCCTCGGCGGATCGGTGAAAAACTGTTTTTT. V is TRBV12-3 or TRBV12-4 and J is TRBJ1-4; D gene unclear. The CDR3 is 14 amino acids. Trimming shortened V by 8 bases and J by 7 bases, and 17 bases separated the two germline ends.

Comments on this clonotype: Compared with germline, one end of the junction differs, possibly owing to a read error. The gene calls are TRBV7-8 and TRBJ2-7; D ambiguous. The CDR3 loop spans 16 amino acids. Looked up from germline, CDR1 is SGHVS and CDR2 is FQNEAQ. The CDR3 protein is CVSSFSARHVSYEQYF. CDR3 coding DNA: TGTGTCAGCAGCTTTTCGGCCCGACATGTATCCTACGAGCAGTACTTC.

V is TRBV7-8 and J is TRBJ2-1; 10 bases agree with TRBD2. V shed 7 bases and J 7 bases; nucleotides not matched to a gene: 13. CDR1 is SGHVS and CDR2 is FQNEAQ in the germline V gene. The CDR3 sequence is 16 residues long. The CDR3 region is CASNPREASGRNEQFF. CDR3 DNA: TGTGCCAGCAACCCTAGAGAGGCTAGCGGGAGAAATGAGCAGTTCTTC.

Note on this clonotype: It may be a read error: a sequence one base away is much more abundant. This chain links TRBV30 with TRBJ2-3, with a tentative D call TRBD1 (5 bases). The germline CDR1 and CDR2 sequences are GTSNPN and SVGIG (reference sequence). V was cut by 4 bases and J by 5 bases, with 10 bases left in between. The CDR3 covers 12 residues. The CDR3 DNA sequence: TGTGCCTGGATGGACAACAGAGATACGCAGTATTTT. It translates to CAWMDNRDTQYF.

Worth noting for this clonotype: A much larger clonotype is one base distant, so this may be a read error. The chain carries TRBV7-8 and TRBJ2-3, with 8 positions matching TRBD2. The CDR3 is made up of 15 amino acids. Germline CDR1 reads SGHVS; CDR2 reads FQNEAQ. CDR3 in DNA: TGTGCCAGCGAACCGGGGGGGGTTGGCACAAATACGCAGTATTTT. This translates into CASEPGGVGTNTQYF.

Concerning this clonotype: The junction departs from germline at one end; a sequencing error may be responsible. This chain joins TRBV6-5 and TRBJ1-5; D is uncertain. CDR3 length equals 14 residues. Germline V CDR1 and CDR2: MNHEY, SVGAGI. CDR3 in amino acids: CVSSYEGLHQPQHF. In nucleotides, the CDR3 is TGTGTCAGCAGTTACGAGGGCCTCCACCAGCCCCAGCATTTT.

Note on this clonotype: A much more abundant neighbour one base away suggests this may be a read error. The V call is TRBV7-8, the J call TRBJ2-3, with unresolved D. The CDR3 has 15 amino acids. Germline lookup yields CDR1 SGHVS and CDR2 FQNEAQ. The chain's CDR3 is CVSSHERSRTDTQYF. The CDR3, as DNA: TGTGTCAGCAGCCACGAAAGGAGTAGAACAGATACGCAGTATTTT.

The rearrangement joins TRBV6-5 to TRBJ2-1; 7 nucleotides line up with TRBD1. In germline, CDR1 is MNHEY, CDR2 SVGAGI. CDR3 length: 16 residues. V was clipped by 9 bases and J by 5 bases; unmatched bases: 16. The CDR3 loop is CASNTYRGTADNEQFF. CDR3 DNA: TGTGCCAGTAATACTTACAGGGGCACCGCCGACAATGAGCAGTTCTTC.

About this clonotype itself: One end of the junction does not line up with germline, which may come from a read error. The chain uses TRBV29-1 and TRBJ2-1, with 7 positions matching TRBD2. Germline lookup yields CDR1 SQVTM and CDR2 ANQGSEA. CDR3 size: 15 residues. CDR3 coding DNA: TGCAGCGTTTCGGCGGGAGTAGCGGAGAACAATGAGCGGTTCTTC. Its translation is CSVSAGVAENNERFF.

The chain joins TRBV29-1 to TRBJ2-1; 10 bases line up with TRBD2. Germline lookup yields CDR1 SQVTM and CDR2 ANQGSEA. This CDR3 has 14 residues. V shed 6 bases, J shed 13 bases, and the junction held 15 bases outside the gene matches. The CDR3 DNA follows: TGCAGCGTGCCTCTAGCGGGAGTATACAATGGTCAGTTCTTC. Protein product: CSVPLAGVYNGQFF.

This clonotype occurred a few times. A much more abundant neighbour one base away suggests this may be a read error. This chain uses TRBV5-5 with TRBJ2-3, with 13 bases identical to TRBD2. V dropped 4 bases and J dropped 6; count of bases not matched to a gene: 8. The CDR3 sequence is 16 residues long. Germline V CDR1 and CDR2: SGHKS, YYEKEE (reference sequence). CDR3 in amino acids: CASSTGTSGVWDTQYF. The CDR3 DNA reads as TGTGCCAGCAGCACCGGGACTAGCGGGGTCTGGGATACGCAGTATTTT. The full variable domain, in which reference TRBV5-5 and TRBJ2-3 provide the parts outside the CDR3, is DAGVTQSPTHLIKTRGQQVTLRCSPISGHKSVSWYQQVLGQGPQFIFQYYEKEERGRGNFPDRFSARQFPNYSSELNVNALLLGDSALYLCASSTGTSGVWDTQYFGPGTRLTVL.

Details on this clonotype: One end of the junction varies from germline; a read error may be responsible. V gene TRBV7-3 combines with J gene TRBJ2-3; unclear D gene. The CDR3 covers 15 residues. CDR1 and CDR2 from the germline V gene are SGHTA and FQGTGA. The CDR3 reads CASSLKAPFTDAQYF. DNA for the CDR3: TGTGCCAGCAGCTTAAAAGCACCCTTCACAGATGCGCAGTATTTT.

This chain uses TRBV11-2 with TRBJ2-6; tentative D call: TRBD2 (5 bases). Trimming stripped 1 base from V and 2 bases from J, with 9 bases between. From germline, CDR1 is SGHAT and CDR2 FQNNGV. The CDR3 is 16 amino acids. As DNA, the CDR3 is TGTGCCAGCAGCTTAGTTAGCGTGACTGGGGCCAACGTCCTGACTTTC. Its protein product is CASSLVSVTGANVLTF.

This clonotype has a single count. The CDR3 carries no conserved terminal phenylalanine or tryptophan, so it likely arises from a read error. This chain uses TRBV7-9 with TRBJ2-1; 9 nucleotides agree with TRBD1. The CDR3 sequence is 18 residues long. The germline gives CDR1 SEHNR, CDR2 FQNEAQ (reference sequence). CDR3 coding DNA: TGTGCCAGCAGATCAGGGGGGACAGGGAGAGGATACACGTATGAACAGTTCTCC. Translation gives CASRSGGTGRGYTYEQFS.

Concerning this clonotype: As the CDR3 is not closed by the conserved phenylalanine or tryptophan, this likely results from a read error. The gene calls are TRBV10-3 and TRBJ2-5; D gene unclear. This CDR3 spans 15 amino acids. From germline, CDR1 is ENHRY and CDR2 SYGVKD. V lost 0 bases and J 5 bases, leaving 13 bases between the germline ends. CDR3 loop: CAISESRPCMETQYY. The CDR3 DNA sequence: TGTGCCATCAGTGAGTCGCGACCATGCATGGAGACCCAGTACTAC.

A word on this clonotype: At one boundary the junction diverges from the germline segment, which might be a read error. The V call is TRBV12-3 or TRBV12-4, the J call TRBJ1-1; a possible D gene is TRBD1 (6 bases). The CDR3 has 13 residues. The CDR3 sequence is CASSLEGGTEASF. CDR3 bases: TGTGCCAGCAGTTTAGAGGGGGGCACTGAAGCTTCCTTT.

With regard to this clonotype: A read error may explain this, as a much larger clone is one base away. The chain joins TRBV12-3 or TRBV12-4 to TRBJ1-2; D is uncertain. The CDR3 is 15 amino acids. The ends were cut back, 2 bases at V and 10 bases at J, with 20 bases in the middle. The CDR3 loop reads CASSLSLYLADDYTF. The CDR3 DNA sequence: TGTGCCAGCAGTTTATCTCTCTACTTAGCGGATGACTACACCTTC.

This clonotype was detected ten times or more. The chain is built from TRBV20-1 and TRBJ2-1; perhaps TRBD2 as D (6 bases). The germline V gene has CDR1 DFQATT and CDR2 SNEGSKA (reference sequence). The CDR3 loop spans 13 amino acids. V lost 0 bases and J 4 bases, leaving 7 bases between the germline ends. The CDR3 region is CSARDRGYNEQFF. Written as DNA, the CDR3 is TGCAGTGCTAGAGATCGGGGGTACAATGAGCAGTTCTTC.

Comments on this clonotype: A much bigger clone sits one base away, suggesting this may be a read error. CDR3 sequence reads: CATSDPGQGEYDYTF. The CDR3 DNA is TGTGCCACCAGTGATCCCGGACAGGGGGAATATGACTACACCTTC. This sequence joins TRBV24-1 and TRBJ1-2; TRBD1 matches at 10 bases. This CDR3 spans 15 amino acids. Germline V gives CDR1 KGHDR, CDR2 SFDVKD.